These 30 T cell receptor beta chains were all obtained from the same sample, sequenced in a study of blood T cell repertoires in COVID-19. Clones were read by immunoSEQ multiplex PCR, and TCRdb kept only the in-frame ones, dropping some. The top ten hold over 1.5% of the sample, which has some 270,000 clones, roughly 84% seen once. The sample consisted of peripheral blood. The source is a woman in her forties who had recovered from COVID-19.

The rearrangement links TRBV2 to TRBJ2-7, with 8 bases lining up with TRBD1. J lost 6 bases, V lost 7 bases, and 8 bases had no gene match. Per the germline V gene, CDR1 is SNHLY and CDR2 is FYNNEI. This CDR3 is 13 amino acids long. CDR3 residues: CASTMGQAGEQYF. The DNA for the CDR3 is TGTGCCAGCACGATGGGACAGGCTGGCGAGCAGTACTTC.

The J gene is TRBJ1-2, the V gene TRBV7-9; a weak D match, TRBD1 (5 bases). CDR3 length equals 18 residues. The germline gives CDR1 SEHNR, CDR2 FQNEAQ (reference sequence). The V end was cut by 1 base, the J end by 2 bases, with 20 bases between. The CDR3 spells CASSLGRKSGTPNYGYTF. CDR3 in DNA: TGTGCCAGCAGCTTAGGCAGAAAATCCGGGACTCCAAACTATGGCTACACCTTC.

The J gene is TRBJ2-7, the V gene TRBV18; perhaps TRBD1 as D (5 bases). CDR1 KGHSH and CDR2 LQKENI come from the germline V gene. The ends were cut back, 2 bases at V and 3 bases at J, with 11 bases in the middle. The CDR3 consists of 14 residues. The chain's CDR3 is CASSPGSQGYEQYF. In DNA, the CDR3 is TGTGCCAGCTCACCAGGATCCCAGGGCTACGAGCAGTACTTC.

CDR3 amino acids: CSVQGAMGTDTQYF. CDR3 DNA sequence: TGCAGCGTTCAGGGGGCAATGGGCACAGATACGCAGTATTTT. This chain links TRBV29-1 with TRBJ2-3, with 8 bases matching TRBD1. Germline V lookup: CDR1 SQVTM, CDR2 ANQGSEA. V lost 5 bases to trimming and J lost 1 base; unmatched junction nucleotides: 5. The CDR3 contains 14 residues.

The V call is TRBV6-4, the J call TRBJ1-4; D may be TRBD1 (5 bases). V lost 3 bases, J lost 8 bases, and 10 bases lay in between. This CDR3 comprises 13 residues. The germline V gene has CDR1 MRHNA and CDR2 SNTAGT. The DNA for the CDR3 is TGTGCCAGCAGTGAGCAGGAGGGGGAAAAACTGTTTTTT. Protein sequence: CASSEQEGEKLFF.

The chain has TRBV5-1 and TRBJ1-2; no reliable D call. The germline CDR1 and CDR2 sequences are SGHRS and YFSETQ. This CDR3 has 14 residues. V was shortened by 0 bases and J by 5 bases, with 11 bases between the two germline ends. CDR3 sequence (DNA): TGCGCCAGCAGCTTGGAGGCGGGAACGTATGGCTACACCTTC. It codes for CASSLEAGTYGYTF. The whole variable domain, remainder taken from reference TRBV5-1 and TRBJ1-2, is KAGVTQTPRYLIKTRGQQVTLSCSPISGHRSVSWYQQTPGQGLQFLFEYFSETQRNKGNFPGRFSGRQFSNSRSEMNVSTLELGDSALYLCASSLEAGTYGYTFGSGTRLTVV.

The chain couples TRBV7-2 to TRBJ2-7, with 11 positions matching TRBD2. With V trimmed by 1 base and J by 3 bases, 8 bases remained unmatched. The V gene's germline CDR1 is SGHTA and CDR2 FQGNSA. The CDR3 length is 17 residues. CDR3 region: CASSLGPLAGGDYEQYF. The CDR3 coding sequence is TGTGCCAGCAGCTTAGGACCTCTAGCGGGGGGCGACTACGAGCAGTACTTC. Full variable domain (missing parts from reference TRBV7-2 and TRBJ2-7): GAGVSQSPSNKVTEKGKDVELRCDPISGHTALYWYRQSLGQGLEFLIYFQGNSAPDKSGLPSDRFSAERTGGSVSTLTIQRTQQEDSAVYLCASSLGPLAGGDYEQYFGPGTRLTVT.

This clone was picked up a small number of times. This chain links TRBV5-1 with TRBJ1-1; D gene ambiguous. CDR3 length equals 14 residues. The germline V gene encodes CDR1 SGHRS and CDR2 YFSETQ. The V gene lost 5 bases and the J gene lost 2 bases, with 13 bases spanning the gap. The chain's CDR3 is CASSTGRQNTEAFF. CDR3 DNA: TGCGCCAGCAGTACGGGTAGGCAAAACACTGAAGCTTTCTTT.

The chain is built from TRBV2 and TRBJ2-2, with 9 bases identical to TRBD2. The CDR3 covers 15 residues. Germline V lookup: CDR1 SNHLY, CDR2 FYNNEI. Germline trimming cut 2 bases from V and 6 bases from J; bases unmatched to any gene: 4. This CDR3 is CASSERAGGAGELFF. The CDR3 DNA is TGTGCCAGCAGTGAACGAGCGGGGGGCGCCGGGGAGCTGTTTTTT.

This clone was observed once. The J gene is TRBJ1-4, the V gene TRBV15; D gene unclear. The CDR3 is 13 residues long. Germline V gene lookup returns CDR1 LNHNV and CDR2 YYDKDF (reference sequence). Trimming cost V 3 bases and J 4 bases, with 6 bases left between them. DNA for the CDR3: TGTGCCACCAGCAGGACAATTAATGAAAAACTGTTTTTT. Translating it yields CATSRTINEKLFF.

The rearrangement uses TRBV11-2 and TRBJ2-1, with 11 bases matching TRBD2. With 4 bases clipped from V and 3 bases from J, the junction kept 5 bases outside the gene matches. This CDR3 contains 16 residues. Germline assignment: CDR1 SGHAT and CDR2 FQNNGV. The chain's CDR3 is CASSSYGTSGYNEQFF. The CDR3 DNA reads as TGTGCCAGCAGCTCCTACGGGACTAGCGGCTACAATGAGCAGTTCTTC. Looking up the rest from reference TRBV11-2 and TRBJ2-1 gives the full variable domain: EAGVAQSPRYKIIEKRQSVAFWCNPISGHATLYWYQQILGQGPKLLIQFQNNGVVDDSQLPKDRFSAERLKGVDSTLKIQPAKLEDSAVYLCASSSYGTSGYNEQFFGPGTRLTVL.

Note on this clone: Additional DNA sequences in this sample encode the identical CDR3. This chain joins TRBV2 and TRBJ1-5; TRBD1 matches 7 bases. CDR1 SNHLY and CDR2 FYNNEI come from the germline V gene. J lost 3 bases, V lost 6 bases, and 5 bases had no gene match. CDR3 length: 14 residues. The CDR3 nucleotides are TGTGCCAGCAGGACCGACAGGGACAATCAGCCCCAGCATTTT. It translates to CASRTDRDNQPQHF. The variable domain in full, with the rest retrieved from reference TRBV2 and TRBJ1-5, is EPEVTQTPSHQVTQMGQEVILRCVPISNHLYFYWYRQILGQKVEFLVSFYNNEISEKSEIFDDQFSVERPDGSNFTLKIRSTKLEDSAMYFCASRTDRDNQPQHFGDGTRLSIL.

This clone was recorded a few times. This rearrangement joins TRBV12-3 or TRBV12-4 to TRBJ1-3; D is perhaps TRBD1 (5 bases). The CDR3 sequence is 13 residues long. Trimming pared 2 bases from V and 5 bases from J, leaving 7 bases between. The CDR3 sequence is CASSLNRRNTIYF. The DNA of the CDR3 is TGTGCCAGCAGTTTAAACAGGAGAAACACCATATATTTT.

In this sample, this clone turned up once. The chain joins TRBV6-5 to TRBJ2-3; D gene uncertain. CDR1 and CDR2 from the germline V gene are MNHEY and SVGAGI. V was clipped by 7 bases and J by 1 base, with 9 bases between them. The CDR3 consists of 13 residues. CDR3 nucleotide sequence: TGTGCCAGCACTACAGCACGCACAGATACGCAGTATTTT. Translating it yields CASTTARTDTQYF.

The gene calls are TRBV24-1 and TRBJ2-3, with 7 bases that match TRBD1. CDR1 and CDR2 (germline): KGHDR, SFDVKD. V lost 1 base, J lost 4 bases, and 10 bases stayed unmatched. The CDR3 consists of 17 residues. The CDR3 sequence: CATSDFPSKGAADTQYF. CDR3 DNA sequence: TGTGCCACCAGTGATTTCCCCTCCAAGGGGGCCGCAGATACGCAGTATTTT.

The V and J genes are TRBV6-4 and TRBJ1-5; 9 positions agree with TRBD1. Germline trimming cut 6 bases from V and 7 bases from J; bases unmatched to any gene: 4. The CDR3 covers 13 residues. In germline, CDR1 is MRHNA, CDR2 SNTAGT. This CDR3 reads CASRGQGDQPQHF. DNA of the CDR3: TGTGCCAGCAGGGGACAGGGAGACCAGCCCCAGCATTTT.

The chain has TRBV19 and TRBJ1-2, with a possible D match to TRBD1 (6 bases). The CDR3 has 14 residues. V was pared by 3 bases and J by 8 bases, with 16 bases between. Germline V gene sequence: CDR1 LNHDA, CDR2 SQIVND (reference sequence). CDR3 in amino acids: CASSMTQGSGGYTF. The DNA for the CDR3 is TGTGCCAGTAGTATGACACAGGGCAGTGGCGGCTACACCTTC.

This clone was seen just once. The V and J genes are TRBV11-3 and TRBJ2-6; weak D call: TRBD1 (5 bases). The CDR3 is 17 amino acids. The germline gives CDR1 SGHNT, CDR2 YENEEA. The germline V and J ends were trimmed by 5 bases and 0 bases, with 14 bases remaining between them. CDR3 bases: TGTGCCAGCAGCCCATTAGGGGTGACCTCTGGGGCCAACGTCCTGACTTTC. It yields the protein CASSPLGVTSGANVLTF.

The V and J genes are TRBV2 and TRBJ1-5, with a weak D call TRBD1 (6 bases). Germline values: CDR1 SNHLY, CDR2 FYNNEI. V lost 8 bases to trimming and J lost 4 bases, with 21 bases between them. The CDR3 spans 16 residues. CDR3 DNA sequence: TGTGCCAGCCAATCCGGGACACCTGTAGGAAATCAGCCCCAGCATTTT. Amino acid sequence: CASQSGTPVGNQPQHF.

The genes are TRBV7-6 and TRBJ2-1; 12 bases are shared with TRBD2. There are 19 residues in the CDR3. Germline V CDR1 and CDR2: SGHVS, FNYEAQ. The trim removed 5 bases at V and 0 bases at J, leaving 11 bases unmatched. CDR3 loop: CASSLRTSGDTSSYNEQFF. CDR3 DNA sequence: TGTGCCAGCAGCCTTCGGACTAGCGGGGATACGAGCTCCTACAATGAGCAGTTCTTC.

Only a few counts were recorded for this clone. The chain recombines TRBV27 with TRBJ1-5; 8 nucleotides agree with TRBD1. CDR1 is MNHEY and CDR2 is SMNVEV in the germline V gene (reference sequence). V shed 5 bases, J shed 4 bases, and the junction held 10 bases outside the gene matches. This CDR3 has 16 amino acids. The CDR3 sequence is CASSPLGTGGNQPQHF. CDR3 in DNA: TGTGCCAGCAGTCCCCTCGGGACAGGAGGGAATCAGCCCCAGCATTTT.

The chain combines TRBV2 with TRBJ1-1; D is perhaps TRBD1 (6 bases). The CDR3 spans 14 residues. The germline V and J ends were trimmed by 6 bases and 1 base, with 12 bases remaining between them. Per germline, CDR1 SNHLY and CDR2 FYNNEI. CDR3 sequence reads: CASSPGTRNTEAFF. CDR3 in DNA: TGTGCCAGCAGCCCCGGGACACGGAACACTGAAGCTTTCTTT.

As DNA, the CDR3 is TGTGCCAGCAGTCCCGACAGGGGTGGGTCCTACGAGCAGTACTTC. Translated: CASSPDRGGSYEQYF. V and J are TRBV6-5 and TRBJ2-7; 8 nucleotides align to TRBD1. Trimming removed 5 bases from V and 1 base from J; junction bases left unmatched: 7. Germline CDR1 reads MNHEY; CDR2 reads SVGAGI. The CDR3 totals 15 residues.

CDR3 sequence reads: CASSQFDRTGELFF. CDR3 DNA: TGCGCCAGCAGCCAGTTTGACAGAACCGGGGAGCTGTTTTTT. The chain uses TRBV4-1 and TRBJ2-2, with D perhaps TRBD1 (5 bases). The CDR3 loop spans 14 amino acids. V lost 3 bases to trimming and J lost 5 bases, with 10 bases between them. Germline V CDR1 and CDR2: MGHRA, YSYEKL.

This clone was picked up a small number of times. The V gene is TRBV6-5, the J gene TRBJ2-7, with 11 bases matching TRBD1. This CDR3 contains 14 residues. Germline V gene lookup returns CDR1 MNHEY and CDR2 SVGAGI. Germline trimming cut 6 bases from V and 4 bases from J; bases unmatched to any gene: 5. CDR3 sequence (DNA): TGTGCCAGCAGGAGAGGACAGGGGGCATACGAGCAGTACTTC. This codes for CASRRGQGAYEQYF.

The J gene is TRBJ1-4, the V gene TRBV9; D is perhaps TRBD1 (6 bases). In germline, CDR1 is SGDLS, CDR2 YYNGEE. V was cut by 4 bases and J by 4 bases, with 14 bases left in between. This CDR3 comprises 15 residues. CDR3 loop: CASSLTWGHNEKLFF. Here the CDR3 DNA reads TGTGCCAGCAGCCTAACCTGGGGACATAATGAAAAACTGTTTTTT.

V gene TRBV6-6 combines with J gene TRBJ2-3; TRBD1 matches at 8 bases. Trimming took 2 bases from V and 2 from J; bases not matched to a gene: 6. Germline V gives CDR1 MNHNY, CDR2 SVGAGI (reference sequence). The CDR3 spans 16 residues. As DNA, the CDR3 is TGTGCCAGCAGTTACCAACGGACAGGGTACACAGATACGCAGTATTTT. This encodes CASSYQRTGYTDTQYF.

The genes are TRBV6-5 and TRBJ2-1; 8 nucleotides match TRBD1. J was trimmed by 5 bases and V by 5 bases; bases with no gene match: 5. Germline V lookup: CDR1 MNHEY, CDR2 SVGAGI. The CDR3 contains 14 residues. This CDR3 is CASSIYRGDNEQFF. The DNA for the CDR3 is TGTGCCAGCAGTATCTACAGGGGGGACAATGAGCAGTTCTTC.

The rearrangement joins TRBV3-1 (or the pseudogene TRBV3-2) to TRBJ1-6; D not certain. V dropped 5 bases and J dropped 5 bases, with 13 bases sitting between them. The CDR3 totals 15 residues. Germline CDR1 is LGHDT and CDR2 is YNNKEL (reference sequence). CDR3 DNA sequence: TGTGCCAGCAGCGAGCGGGGTATCAATAATTCACCCCTCCACTTT. As protein: CASSERGINNSPLHF.

The chain couples TRBV14 to TRBJ2-7; TRBD2 is a possible D gene (7 bases). This CDR3 has 17 amino acids. Germline loops: CDR1 SGHDN, CDR2 FVKESK. Trimming removed 0 bases at V and 0 bases at J, with 15 bases between. The CDR3 here is CASSQERRGPSSYEQYF. Written as DNA, the CDR3 is TGTGCCAGCAGCCAAGAAAGGCGGGGGCCAAGCTCCTACGAGCAGTACTTC.